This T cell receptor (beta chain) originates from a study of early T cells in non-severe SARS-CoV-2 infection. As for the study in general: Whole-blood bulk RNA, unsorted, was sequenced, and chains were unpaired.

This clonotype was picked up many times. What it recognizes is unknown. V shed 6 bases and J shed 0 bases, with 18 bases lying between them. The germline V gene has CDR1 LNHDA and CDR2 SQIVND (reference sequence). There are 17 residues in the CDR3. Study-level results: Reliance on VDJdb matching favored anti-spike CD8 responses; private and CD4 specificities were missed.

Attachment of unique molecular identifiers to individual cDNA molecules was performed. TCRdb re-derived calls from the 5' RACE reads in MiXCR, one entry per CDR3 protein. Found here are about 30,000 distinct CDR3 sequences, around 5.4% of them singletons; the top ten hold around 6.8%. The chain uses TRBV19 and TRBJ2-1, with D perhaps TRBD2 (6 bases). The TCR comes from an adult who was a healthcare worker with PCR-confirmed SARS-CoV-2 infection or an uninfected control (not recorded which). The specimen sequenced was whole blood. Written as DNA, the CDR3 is TGTGCCAGTAGGCCCCTAGTCGGGCGGGACTCCTACAATGAGCAGTTCTTC. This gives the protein CASRPLVGRDSYNEQFF.